Listed below are T cell receptor beta chains from one sample, sequenced in a study of blood T cell repertoires in COVID-19. Only in-frame clones appear in the TCRdb table, and some are missing; sequencing was by immunoSEQ multiplex PCR. The data hold 230,000 or so clones, with around 81% observed a single time. The sample comprised peripheral blood. The source of these receptors is a woman aged 80 or over with COVID-19, enrolled during active disease. The CDR3 runs from the conserved cysteine through the conserved F or W. D genes are given only for firm matches. Clone size, where shown, is once, few, many, or a class for clones that have expanded.

D | J | size | V | CDR3 | DNA
- | TRBJ2-7 | - | TRBV4-1 | CASSPGLEYEQYF | TGCGCCAGCAGTCCGGGACTCGAATACGAGCAGTACTTC
TRBD2 | TRBJ2-5 | - | TRBV12-5 | CASGLGSGQETQYF | TGTGCTAGTGGTTTGGGTAGCGGGCAAGAGACCCAGTACTTC
TRBD1 | TRBJ1-6 | - | TRBV9 | CASSVGVTGGSGNSPLHF | TGTGCCAGCAGCGTAGGGGTGACAGGGGGCTCGGGAAATTCACCCCTCCACTTT
- | TRBJ1-2 | - | TRBV5-1 | CASSPRGEGGYTF | TGCGCCAGCAGCCCTCGCGGGGAGGGAGGCTACACCTTC
TRBD2 | TRBJ2-7 | - | TRBV11-2 | CASSLRGGYEQYF | TGTGCCAGCAGCTTGCGGGGGGGCTACGAGCAGTACTTC
- | TRBJ1-1 | few | TRBV11-2 | CASRRGQYTEAFF | TGTGCCAGCAGGAGAGGACAGTACACTGAAGCTTTCTTT
TRBD1 | TRBJ2-7 | - | TRBV18 | CASSPGTGSYEQYF | TGTGCCAGCTCACCTGGGACAGGGAGCTACGAGCAGTACTTC
TRBD1 | TRBJ2-7 | - | TRBV4-3 | CASSQVGQGVREQYF | TGCGCCAGCAGCCAAGTGGGACAGGGGGTGAGGGAGCAGTACTTC
- | TRBJ1-2 | - | TRBV7-2 | CASSPTQTNYGYTF | TGTGCCAGCAGCCCCACCCAGACTAACTATGGCTACACCTTC
- | TRBJ1-1 | - | TRBV11-2 | CASSLFVSGVGEAFF | TGTGCCAGCAGCTTATTCGTGTCAGGGGTAGGTGAAGCTTTCTTT
- | TRBJ1-1 | once | TRBV4-3 | CASRIQLTNTEAFF | TGCGCCAGCAGAATACAGCTAACCAACACTGAAGCTTTCTTT
- | TRBJ1-2 | - | TRBV18 | CASSPWELANYGYTF | TGTGCCAGCTCACCATGGGAGTTAGCTAACTATGGCTACACCTTC
TRBD1 | TRBJ1-4 | - | TRBV30 | CALTRTGVSEKLFF | TGTGCCTTAACCCGGACAGGGGTATCGGAAAAACTGTTTTTT
TRBD1 | TRBJ2-7 | - | TRBV9 | CASSPTGTGPYEQYF | TGTGCCAGCAGCCCGACCGGGACAGGGCCGTACGAGCAGTACTTC
- | TRBJ1-1 | - | TRBV7-2 | CASSAESRGRGTEAFF | TGTGCCAGCAGCGCAGAGAGCAGGGGAAGAGGCACTGAAGCTTTCTTT
TRBD2 | TRBJ2-2 | once | TRBV5-1 | CASSLRGGTGELFF | TGCGCCAGCAGCCTCCGGGGGGGCACCGGGGAGCTGTTTTTT
TRBD1 | TRBJ1-2 | - | TRBV3-1/TRBV3-2 | CASSQGTGHLGYTF | TGTGCCAGCAGCCAAGGGACAGGCCACCTTGGCTACACCTTC
- | TRBJ1-2 | - | TRBV4-1 | CASSPGEAGYGYTF | TGCGCCAGCAGCCCGGGAGAGGCAGGCTATGGCTACACCTTC
- | TRBJ2-7 | - | TRBV30 | CAWSVRQVEYEQYF | TGTGCCTGGAGTGTCCGACAGGTAGAGTACGAGCAGTACTTC
- | TRBJ2-3 | - | TRBV5-5 | CASSLASRRTDTQYF | TGTGCCAGCAGCTTGGCTAGCAGACGCACAGATACGCAGTATTTT
- | TRBJ1-2 | few | TRBV5-1 | CASSLEGRGLGYTF | TGCGCCAGCAGCCTGGAAGGGAGGGGACTTGGCTACACCTTC
- | TRBJ2-3 | - | TRBV11-3 | CASSFRKGTDTQYF | TGTGCCAGCAGCTTCAGGAAGGGCACAGATACGCAGTATTTT
- | TRBJ1-2 | - | TRBV5-1 | CASSSIRGSSYGYTF | TGCGCCAGCAGCTCGATCAGGGGCAGTAGCTATGGCTACACCTTC
- | TRBJ2-2 | once | TRBV29-1 | CSVPINGWTGELFF | TGCAGCGTTCCAATTAACGGTTGGACCGGGGAGCTGTTTTTT
- | TRBJ1-2 | - | TRBV4-3 | CASSQDRGYGYTF | TGCGCCAGCAGCCAAGATAGGGGCTATGGCTACACCTTC
- | TRBJ1-2 | - | TRBV30 | CAWKPRAYGYTF | TGTGCCTGGAAGCCCCGAGCGTATGGCTACACCTTC
TRBD2 | TRBJ2-1 | - | TRBV27 | CASSLRGDYNEQFF | TGTGCCAGCAGTTTACGGGGGGACTACAATGAGCAGTTCTTC
TRBD2 | TRBJ2-5 | - | TRBV29-1 | CSVPKTGGTQYF | TGCAGCGTCCCCAAAACGGGGGGGACCCAGTACTTC
TRBD1 | TRBJ2-5 | - | TRBV4-3 | CASSRRGQETQYF | TGCGCCAGCAGCCGCAGGGGGCAAGAGACCCAGTACTTC
- | TRBJ1-2 | - | TRBV11-2 | CASSLGAGPYGYTF | TGTGCCAGCAGCTTAGGAGCAGGGCCATATGGCTACACCTTC
TRBD1 | TRBJ1-2 | - | TRBV18 | CASSEGTGGEGYTF | TGTGCCAGCTCAGAAGGGACAGGGGGCGAGGGCTACACCTTC
TRBD1 | TRBJ2-2 | - | TRBV7-9 | CASSSPGGVGELFF | TGTGCCAGCAGCTCCCCAGGGGGCGTCGGGGAGCTGTTTTTT